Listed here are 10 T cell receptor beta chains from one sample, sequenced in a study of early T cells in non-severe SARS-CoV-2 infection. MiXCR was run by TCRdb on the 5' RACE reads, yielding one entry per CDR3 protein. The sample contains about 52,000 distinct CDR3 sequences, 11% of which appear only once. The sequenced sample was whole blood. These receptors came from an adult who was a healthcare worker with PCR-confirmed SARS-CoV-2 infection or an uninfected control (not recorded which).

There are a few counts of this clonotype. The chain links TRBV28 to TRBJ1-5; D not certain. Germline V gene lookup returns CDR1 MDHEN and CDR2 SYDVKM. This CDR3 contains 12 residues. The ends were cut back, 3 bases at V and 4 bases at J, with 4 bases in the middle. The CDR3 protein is CASSLRNQPQHF. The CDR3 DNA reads TGTGCCAGCAGTTTGAGGAATCAGCCCCAGCATTTT.

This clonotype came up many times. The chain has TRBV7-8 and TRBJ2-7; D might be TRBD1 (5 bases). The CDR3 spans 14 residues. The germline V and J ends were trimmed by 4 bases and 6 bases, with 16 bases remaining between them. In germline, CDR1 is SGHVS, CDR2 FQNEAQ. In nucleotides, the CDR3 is TGTGCCAGCAGCTCGACCGCAGGGTTTGGCGAGCAGTACTTC. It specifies CASSSTAGFGEQYF.

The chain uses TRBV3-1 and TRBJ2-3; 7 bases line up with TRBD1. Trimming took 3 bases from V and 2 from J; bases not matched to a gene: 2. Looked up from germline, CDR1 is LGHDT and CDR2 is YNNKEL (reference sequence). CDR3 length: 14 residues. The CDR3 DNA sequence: TGTGCCAGCAGCCAGGGGACAGCCACAGATACGCAGTATTTT. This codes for CASSQGTATDTQYF.

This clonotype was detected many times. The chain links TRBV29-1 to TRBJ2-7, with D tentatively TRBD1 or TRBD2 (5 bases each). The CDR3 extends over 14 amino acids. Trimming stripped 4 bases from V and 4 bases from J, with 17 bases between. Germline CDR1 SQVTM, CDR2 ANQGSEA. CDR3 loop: CSVVKTGQGYEQYF. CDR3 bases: TGCAGCGTTGTTAAGACGGGGCAGGGTTACGAGCAGTACTTC.

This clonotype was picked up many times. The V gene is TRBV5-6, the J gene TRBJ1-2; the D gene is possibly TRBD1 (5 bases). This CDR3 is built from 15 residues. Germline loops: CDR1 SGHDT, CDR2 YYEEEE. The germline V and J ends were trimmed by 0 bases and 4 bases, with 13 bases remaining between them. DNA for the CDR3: TGTGCCAGCAGCTTGGCCGGTAGGGGAAGCTATGGCTACACCTTC. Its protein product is CASSLAGRGSYGYTF.

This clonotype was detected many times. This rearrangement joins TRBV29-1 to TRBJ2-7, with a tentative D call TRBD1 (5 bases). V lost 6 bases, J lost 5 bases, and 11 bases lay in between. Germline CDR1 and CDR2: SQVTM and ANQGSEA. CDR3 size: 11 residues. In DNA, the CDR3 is TGCAGCGTCAGGACATCACACGAGCAGTACTTC. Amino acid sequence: CSVRTSHEQYF.

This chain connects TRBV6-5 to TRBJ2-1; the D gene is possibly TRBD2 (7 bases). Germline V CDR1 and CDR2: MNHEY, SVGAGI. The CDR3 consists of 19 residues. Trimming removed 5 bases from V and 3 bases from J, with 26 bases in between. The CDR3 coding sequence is TGTGCCAGCAGTCCTACGGCGGGGGCTACGGGCCTGTTCTACAATGAGCAGTTCTTC. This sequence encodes CASSPTAGATGLFYNEQFF.

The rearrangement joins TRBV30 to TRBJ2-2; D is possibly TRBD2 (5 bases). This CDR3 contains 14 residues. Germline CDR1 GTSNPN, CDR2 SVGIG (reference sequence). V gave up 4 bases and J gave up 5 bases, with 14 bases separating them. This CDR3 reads CAWISGIYTGELFF. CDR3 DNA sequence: TGTGCCTGGATCTCCGGGATATATACCGGGGAGCTGTTTTTT.

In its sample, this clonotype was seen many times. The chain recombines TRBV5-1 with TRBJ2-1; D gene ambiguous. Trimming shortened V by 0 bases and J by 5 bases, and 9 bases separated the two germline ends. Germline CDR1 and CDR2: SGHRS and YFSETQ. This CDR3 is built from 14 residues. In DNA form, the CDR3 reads TGCGCCAGCAGCTTGGAATATTCGGACAATGAGCAGTTCTTC. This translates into CASSLEYSDNEQFF.

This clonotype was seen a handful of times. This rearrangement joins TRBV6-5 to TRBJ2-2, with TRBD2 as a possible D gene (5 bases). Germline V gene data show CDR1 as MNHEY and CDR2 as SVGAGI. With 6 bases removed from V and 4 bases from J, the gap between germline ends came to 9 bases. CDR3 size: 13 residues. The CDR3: CASSRLSTGELFF. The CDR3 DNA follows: TGTGCCAGCAGCCGACTATCCACCGGGGAGCTGTTTTTT.